One sample yielded the 4 T cell receptor beta chains listed below, sequenced in a study of blood T cells in healthy people across ages (dated by TCRdb to between 2014 and 2017). The receptor library was made with 5' RACE. TCRdb shows the sequencer as Illumina HiSeq 2500. A second PCR of about 6 to 11 cycles was performed with a sample-barcoded 5' primer and a J-beta primer mix. TCRdb handled the public reads itself, with Q25 trimming in fastp and clone calling in MiXCR, and kept productive beta chains. Merged by CDR3 protein, the rows form single entries marked with the most common genes and DNA. In all, the sample holds around 940,000 distinct CDR3 sequences, and 51% of those were seen once. The biggest ten clones account for around a fifth of the sample. The sample consisted of blood. The receptors here all came from a woman between 55 and 75 years old in good health.

The CDR3 DNA reads as TGCGCCAGCAGCCAACCGATTCGACAGGAAAGTTATGAAAAACTGTTTTTT. It encodes CASSQPIRQESYEKLFF. This chain links TRBV4-1 with TRBJ1-4; possibly TRBD1 for D (6 bases). Germline V gives CDR1 MGHRA, CDR2 YSYEKL. The V and J ends lost 2 bases and 6 bases respectively, with 19 bases between them. CDR3 size: 17 residues.

This chain uses TRBV12-5 with TRBJ2-5, with unresolved D. The CDR3 spans 12 residues. Germline CDR1 is LGHNT and CDR2 is FRNRAP. V was clipped by 7 bases and J by 5 bases, with 11 bases between them. As DNA, the CDR3 is TGTGCTAGTGCGACCCTCTCCGAGACCCAGTACTTC. Translated, it gives CASATLSETQYF. Drawing the rest from reference TRBV12-5 and TRBJ2-5, the complete variable domain is DARVTQTPRHKVTEMGQEVTMRCQPILGHNTVFWYRQTMMQGLELLAYFRNRAPLDDSGMPKDRFSAEMPDATLATLKIQPSEPRDSAVYFCASATLSETQYFGPGTRLLVL.

This rearrangement joins TRBV20-1 to TRBJ2-7, with D perhaps given as TRBD1 or TRBD2 (5 bases each). The CDR3 loop spans 12 amino acids. Germline-derived CDR1 and CDR2 are DFQATT and SNEGSKA (reference sequence). CDR3: CSNLGRTYEQYF. As DNA, the CDR3 is TGCAGCAATTTGGGACGGACCTACGAGCAGTACTTC.

This clonotype turned up a few times. The chain combines TRBV4-1 with TRBJ2-5, with TRBD2 as a possible D gene (5 bases). Between the trimmed V and J ends, which lost 3 bases and 2 bases, there was a span of 16 bases. The CDR3 totals 16 residues. Germline V gives CDR1 MGHRA, CDR2 YSYEKL. CDR3 sequence (DNA): TGCGCCAGCAGCCACTCCGGTGGCCGGGGACAAGAGACCCAGTACTTC. Protein sequence: CASSHSGGRGQETQYF.